Following are 30 T cell receptor beta chains from one sample sequenced in a study of CD8 T cells in ankylosing spondylitis. TCRdb reprocessed the 5' RACE reads with MiXCR, giving one entry per CDR3 protein. The sample lists 200,000 to 250,000 distinct CDR3 sequences, 7% to 8% occurring once. Overall study results and limits: In ankylosing spondylitis blood, a motif of 7 to 9 highly homologous TCR beta variants appeared characteristic.

No antigen is known for these receptors. Sequencing was performed on blood, either unsorted or a sorted T cell fraction (not recorded which). The receptors come from a male donor with ankylosing spondylitis.

This clonotype was seen a few times. V is TRBV11-1 and J is TRBJ2-1, with 9 nucleotides matching TRBD2. The CDR3 loop spans 19 amino acids. CDR1 is SGHAT, CDR2 FQDESV, per germline (reference sequence). V lost 1 base and J lost 0; bases outside the gene matches: 10. The CDR3, as DNA: TGTGCCAGCAGCTTAGTAGGACTAGCGCCTTCTAGCTCCTACAATGAGCAGTTCTTC. Translating gives CASSLVGLAPSSSYNEQFF.

The sample holds many counts of this clonotype. The chain employs TRBV20-1 and TRBJ2-7, with TRBD2 identical over 9 bases. Losses at the gene ends were 6 bases for V and 2 bases for J; bases not matched to a gene: 8. The CDR3 spans 14 residues. CDR1 is DFQATT, CDR2 SNEGSKA, per germline (reference sequence). The CDR3 region is CSADGSGGTYEQYF. The CDR3 nucleotides are TGCAGTGCCGATGGGAGCGGGGGGACCTACGAGCAGTACTTC.

The sample holds many counts of this clonotype. The chain has TRBV12-3 or TRBV12-4 and TRBJ2-7; D is undetermined. The CDR3 has 13 residues. With 3 bases removed from V and 6 bases from J, the gap between germline ends came to 12 bases. The CDR3 region is CASSFLSSSEQYF. The CDR3 DNA sequence: TGTGCCAGCAGTTTTTTGTCGTCGAGCGAGCAGTACTTC.

The genes are TRBV27 and TRBJ2-7, with 11 nucleotides matching TRBD2. J gave up 3 bases and V 6 bases, and 4 bases lay outside the gene matches. The CDR3 is 14 amino acids. From germline, CDR1 is MNHEY and CDR2 SMNVEV (reference sequence). For the CDR3, the DNA is TGTGCCAGCAGGGTCCTAGCGGGAGGCTACGAGCAGTACTTC. Residues: CASRVLAGGYEQYF.

This clonotype was counted only a few times. The gene calls are TRBV7-9 and TRBJ2-7; TRBD1 matches 7 bases. The CDR3 length is 13 residues. The ends lost 5 bases at V and 8 bases at J; junction bases unmatched: 9. CDR1 is SEHNR, CDR2 FQNEAQ, per germline (reference sequence). The CDR3 spells CASSRTGGPQQYF. CDR3 coding DNA: TGTGCCAGCAGCCGGACAGGTGGACCACAGCAGTACTTC.

This clonotype showed up many times. The chain links TRBV5-1 to TRBJ1-1; possibly TRBD1 for D (5 bases). V dropped 1 base and J dropped 4 bases, with 11 bases sitting between them. The V gene's germline CDR1 is SGHRS and CDR2 YFSETQ. The CDR3 is 14 amino acids. CDR3 DNA sequence: TGCGCCAGCAGCTTGTCGGGGGGGTCCACTGAAGCTTTCTTT. Its translation: CASSLSGGSTEAFF.

This clonotype was found many times. This sequence joins TRBV4-2 and TRBJ1-1; 10 bases agree with TRBD1. CDR3 length: 17 amino acids. With V trimmed by 0 bases and J by 0 bases, 4 bases remained unmatched. Looked up from germline, CDR1 is LGHNA and CDR2 is YNFKEQ. CDR3 amino acids: CASSQDGQGGMNTEAFF. In DNA, the CDR3 is TGTGCCAGCAGCCAAGATGGACAGGGGGGGATGAACACTGAAGCTTTCTTT.

A note on this clonotype: It may be a read error: a sequence one base away is much more abundant. V is TRBV29-1 and J is TRBJ2-2; 10 positions match TRBD2. The CDR3 has 15 residues. J lost 4 bases, V lost 4 bases, and 6 bases had no gene match. Per germline, CDR1 SQVTM and CDR2 ANQGSEA. CDR3 region: CSVVPAGGPTGELFF. The CDR3 DNA is TGCAGCGTTGTTCCAGCGGGGGGGCCCACCGGGGAGCTGTTTTTT.

In this sample, this clonotype turned up many times. The V call is TRBV20-1, the J call TRBJ1-1; a possible D gene is TRBD1 (5 bases). Deletions cut 0 bases from V and 1 base from J, with 15 bases between. This CDR3 is built from 16 residues. Germline V CDR1 and CDR2: DFQATT, SNEGSKA (reference sequence). The CDR3 reads CSARDRRGGRNTEAFF. The CDR3 nucleotides read TGCAGTGCTAGAGATCGGCGCGGGGGGAGGAACACTGAAGCTTTCTTT.

This clonotype was seen repeatedly, ten times or more. The V gene is TRBV6-1, the J gene TRBJ2-3; tentative D call: TRBD2 (5 bases). The germline gives CDR1 MNHNS, CDR2 SASEGT. The CDR3 sequence is 14 residues long. Trimming took 6 bases from V and 3 from J, leaving 13 bases between them. CDR3 sequence: CASSSGFNTDTQYF. The CDR3 bases are TGTGCCAGCAGCTCGGGATTTAATACAGATACGCAGTATTTT.

This clonotype was recorded at least ten times. The chain has TRBV6-5 and TRBJ2-1; D is perhaps TRBD2 (5 bases). Trimming shortened V by 2 bases and J by 5 bases, and 10 bases separated the two germline ends. Germline V gene sequence: CDR1 MNHEY, CDR2 SVGAGI. The CDR3 is 14 residues long. CDR3 nucleotide sequence: TGTGCCAGCAGTTACGGGCCGGAGGACAATGAGCAGTTCTTC. Translating it yields CASSYGPEDNEQFF.

The sample holds many counts of this clonotype. The chain uses TRBV3-1 and TRBJ2-1; 8 nucleotides agree with TRBD2. Germline V gene sequence: CDR1 LGHDT, CDR2 YNNKEL (reference sequence). The CDR3 has 17 residues. Losses at the gene ends were 4 bases for V and 6 bases for J; bases not matched to a gene: 14. The CDR3 coding sequence is TGTGCCAGCAGCCCTGAAAGCTGGCGGGAGGTCTCCAATGAGCAGTTCTTC. This gives the protein CASSPESWREVSNEQFF.

This clonotype has ten or more counts. The chain uses TRBV5-1 and TRBJ2-6; weak D call: TRBD1 (6 bases). In germline, CDR1 is SGHRS, CDR2 YFSETQ. The V gene lost 5 bases and the J gene lost 0 bases, with 9 bases spanning the gap. The CDR3 sequence is 15 residues long. The CDR3 loop reads CASSAGDSGANVLTF. The DNA for the CDR3 is TGCGCCAGCAGTGCAGGGGACTCTGGGGCCAACGTCCTGACTTTC. Based on the CDR3 plus reference TRBV5-1 and TRBJ2-6, the full variable domain is KAGVTQTPRYLIKTRGQQVTLSCSPISGHRSVSWYQQTPGQGLQFLFEYFSETQRNKGNFPGRFSGRQFSNSRSEMNVSTLELGDSALYLCASSAGDSGANVLTFGAGSRLTVL.

This clonotype was picked up a small number of times. V gene TRBV30 combines with J gene TRBJ2-3; 7 nucleotides agree with TRBD2. The germline V gene encodes CDR1 GTSNPN and CDR2 SVGIG (reference sequence). V dropped 0 bases and J dropped 1; count of bases not matched to a gene: 4. The CDR3 length is 15 residues. The CDR3 DNA follows: TGTGCCTGGAGTGTGCTGGCGGGAGGCACAGATACGCAGTATTTT. It codes for CAWSVLAGGTDTQYF.

This clonotype appeared many times. The J gene is TRBJ1-1, the V gene TRBV5-1, with a tentative D call TRBD1 (6 bases). V lost 0 bases and J 6 bases, leaving 12 bases between the germline ends. CDR1 is SGHRS, CDR2 YFSETQ, per germline. The CDR3 has 14 amino acids. The CDR3: CASSLEGGISEAFF. The CDR3 DNA reads as TGCGCCAGCAGCTTGGAAGGGGGGATCTCTGAAGCTTTCTTT.

Many counts were recorded for this clonotype. The gene calls are TRBV7-8 and TRBJ2-1, with D unresolved. V was shortened by 5 bases and J by 5 bases, with 7 bases between the two germline ends. Per germline, CDR1 SGHVS and CDR2 FQNEAQ. This CDR3 region has 12 residues. CDR3 loop: CASSRTNNEQFF. The CDR3 DNA is TGTGCCAGCAGCCGGACCAACAATGAGCAGTTCTTC.

The chain carries TRBV12-3 or TRBV12-4 and TRBJ2-1; 7 nucleotides align to TRBD2. V lost 4 bases and J lost 2; bases outside the gene matches: 5. This CDR3 spans 15 amino acids. CDR3 nucleotides: TGTGCCAGCAGTTGGGGCGGGGGAGCCTACAATGAGCAGTTCTTC. This codes for CASSWGGGAYNEQFF.

This clonotype was counted many times. V usage is TRBV5-6 and J usage is TRBJ2-1; a possible D gene is TRBD2 (6 bases). V lost 4 bases to trimming and J lost 3 bases, with 11 bases between them. The CDR3 runs 14 residues. CDR1 and CDR2 (germline): SGHDT, YYEEEE. CDR3 nucleotide sequence: TGTGCCAGCAGCCTGGAGGGATACTACAATGAGCAGTTCTTC. Its protein is CASSLEGYYNEQFF.

The chain joins TRBV4-3 to TRBJ2-1, with 10 bases identical to TRBD1. The germline CDR1 and CDR2 sequences are LGHNA and YSLEER. After removal of 4 bases from V and 7 bases from J, the junction contained 4 bases not matched to a gene. This CDR3 has 14 amino acids. The CDR3 protein is CASSPGTGVNEQFF. CDR3 sequence (DNA): TGCGCCAGCAGCCCCGGGACAGGGGTAAATGAGCAGTTCTTC.

This chain links TRBV7-8 with TRBJ1-2; tentative D call: TRBD1 (5 bases). CDR1 is SGHVS and CDR2 is FQNEAQ in the germline V gene. This CDR3 comprises 13 residues. V dropped 6 bases and J dropped 4 bases, with 12 bases sitting between them. The CDR3 region is CASRNTGSYGYTF. CDR3 sequence (DNA): TGTGCCAGCAGAAATACAGGCTCCTATGGCTACACCTTC.

Ten or more counts support this clonotype. V and J are TRBV6-5 and TRBJ1-2, with D perhaps TRBD1 (6 bases). CDR1 MNHEY and CDR2 SVGAGI come from the germline V gene. The CDR3 contains 13 residues. Trimming cost V 4 bases and J 2 bases, with 8 bases left between them. The DNA of the CDR3 is TGTGCCAGCAGTTCCCAGGGGAACTATGGCTACACCTTC. Translation gives CASSSQGNYGYTF.

This chain uses TRBV28 with TRBJ2-2; no firm D call. Trimming removed 7 bases at V and 10 bases at J, with 13 bases between. Germline lookup yields CDR1 MDHEN and CDR2 SYDVKM. The CDR3 sequence is 12 residues long. CDR3 sequence: CASKLGSAELFF. The CDR3 DNA is TGTGCCAGCAAATTGGGTTCCGCGGAGCTGTTTTTT.

This chain connects TRBV7-9 to TRBJ1-1; D may be TRBD1 (6 bases). This CDR3 is built from 17 residues. Germline CDR1 and CDR2: SEHNR and FQNEAQ (reference sequence). V lost 5 bases to trimming and J lost 1 base, with 20 bases between them. CDR3 sequence (DNA): TGTGCCAGCAGCCGGATCCGGGACACAAAAAAGAACACTGAAGCTTTCTTT. It yields the protein CASSRIRDTKKNTEAFF. Full variable domain (remainder filled in from reference TRBV7-9 and TRBJ1-1): DTGVSQNPRHKITKRGQNVTFRCDPISEHNRLYWYRQTLGQGPEFLTYFQNEAQLEKSRLLSDRFSAERPKGSFSTLEIQRTEQGDSAMYLCASSRIRDTKKNTEAFFGQGTRLTVV.

Comments on this clonotype: The conserved phenylalanine or tryptophan is not found at the CDR3 terminus, so this likely reflects a read error. V gene TRBV5-1 combines with J gene TRBJ2-1, with a weak D call TRBD1 (6 bases). The V and J ends lost 4 bases and 9 bases respectively, with 17 bases between them. This CDR3 has 14 amino acids. Germline CDR1 and CDR2: SGHRS and YFSETQ. CDR3 in DNA: TGCGCCAGCAGCCCACAGGGTCCCCTGACTGAGCAGTTCCTC. Residues: CASSPQGPLTEQFL.

This clonotype has ten or more counts. The rearrangement joins TRBV4-3 to TRBJ2-1, with D perhaps TRBD2 (5 bases). Trimming shortened V by 0 bases and J by 4 bases, and 10 bases separated the two germline ends. Germline V CDR1 and CDR2: LGHNA, YSLEER. The CDR3 length is 15 residues. For the CDR3, the DNA is TGCGCCAGCAGCCAAGACCGAACTAGTTACAATGAGCAGTTCTTC. Amino acid sequence: CASSQDRTSYNEQFF.

This clonotype was seen many times. The J gene is TRBJ1-4, the V gene TRBV29-1; D may be TRBD1 (5 bases). The CDR3 has 15 amino acids. The V gene lost 4 bases and the J gene lost 5 bases, with 17 bases spanning the gap. Per the germline V gene, CDR1 is SQVTM and CDR2 is ANQGSEA. The DNA for the CDR3 is TGCAGCGTTGCCTTCAGGTTGGGGGGGAATGAAAAACTGTTTTTT. Translation: CSVAFRLGGNEKLFF.

The chain combines TRBV6-1 with TRBJ2-7; TRBD1 agrees at 11 bases. Germline V gene lookup returns CDR1 MNHNS and CDR2 SASEGT. The CDR3 sequence is 16 residues long. Trimming cost V 6 bases and J 0 bases; bases outside gene matches: 7. Here the CDR3 DNA reads TGTGCCAGCAGCATCGGACAGGGGGCTATCTCCTACGAGCAGTACTTC. Encoded protein: CASSIGQGAISYEQYF.

This clonotype came up many times. This chain links TRBV9 with TRBJ1-1; D not certain. The CDR3 is 13 amino acids. V was clipped by 1 base and J by 2 bases, with 6 bases between them. CDR1 is SGDLS, CDR2 YYNGEE, per germline. The CDR3 spells CASSVTGNTEAFF. The CDR3 bases are TGTGCCAGCAGCGTAACGGGAAACACTGAAGCTTTCTTT.

In this sample, this clonotype turned up many times. V is TRBV20-1 and J is TRBJ1-5; a weak D match, TRBD1 (5 bases). V shed 4 bases and J shed 0 bases, with 7 bases lying between them. The CDR3 is made up of 13 amino acids. CDR1 is DFQATT and CDR2 is SNEGSKA in the germline V gene (reference sequence). The CDR3 region is CSAKGNSNQPQHF. The DNA for the CDR3 is TGCAGTGCTAAGGGGAATAGCAATCAGCCCCAGCATTTT.

The V and J genes are TRBV25-1 and TRBJ2-1, with D perhaps TRBD2 (5 bases). There are 14 residues in the CDR3. Between the trimmed V and J ends, which lost 3 bases and 8 bases, there was a span of 14 bases. The germline V gene encodes CDR1 MGHDK and CDR2 SYGVNS. The CDR3 reads CASSDGLASDEQFF. The CDR3 DNA reads TGTGCCAGCAGTGACGGGCTAGCCAGCGATGAGCAGTTCTTC.